A single sample is the source of the 21 T cell receptor beta chains below, sequenced in a study of T cell responses to AZD1222 COVID-19 vaccine. TCRdb keeps only in-frame clones here, not all; method: immunoSEQ multiplex PCR. The table has some 150,000 clones, 89% seen once. The starting material was peripheral blood, obtained 28 days after the second AZD1222 dose. The source is an adult who received the AZD1222 COVID-19 vaccine.

The chain has TRBV5-1 and TRBJ2-5, with 11 bases lining up with TRBD1. With 2 bases clipped from V and 2 bases from J, the junction kept 11 bases outside the gene matches. Germline-derived CDR1 and CDR2 are SGHRS and YFSETQ. This CDR3 is built from 18 residues. CDR3 in DNA: TGCGCCAGCAGCTTTGGGACAGGGGGTTCCTCGGGTCAAGAGACCCAGTACTTC. This codes for CASSFGTGGSSGQETQYF. The full variable domain, its missing parts supplied by reference TRBV5-1 and TRBJ2-5, is KAGVTQTPRYLIKTRGQQVTLSCSPISGHRSVSWYQQTPGQGLQFLFEYFSETQRNKGNFPGRFSGRQFSNSRSEMNVSTLELGDSALYLCASSFGTGGSSGQETQYFGPGTRLLVL.

This chain uses TRBV4-3 with TRBJ1-2, with 7 bases matching TRBD1. The CDR3 runs to 16 residues. The junction had 7 bases not matched to a gene; V was cut back by 1 base and J by 2 bases. The germline V gene has CDR1 LGHNA and CDR2 YSLEER. CDR3 protein: CASSQGHDRANYGYTF. The CDR3 coding sequence is TGCGCCAGCAGCCAAGGCCACGACAGGGCAAACTATGGCTACACCTTC.

The CDR3 is CASSPGGGDTQYF. In nucleotides, the CDR3 is TGTGCCAGCAGCCCGGGGGGGGGTGATACGCAGTATTTT. The chain couples TRBV7-2 to TRBJ2-3, with 8 bases fitting TRBD2. Germline V gene data show CDR1 as SGHTA and CDR2 as FQGNSA. J gave up 6 bases and V 5 bases, and 4 bases lay outside the gene matches. The CDR3 length is 13 residues.

This chain joins TRBV10-3 and TRBJ1-5; D is unclear. Germline V gives CDR1 ENHRY, CDR2 SYGVKD. Trimming cost V 0 bases and J 6 bases, with 12 bases left between them. The CDR3 is 15 residues long. CDR3 region: CAISESETFSQPQHF. In DNA form, the CDR3 reads TGTGCCATCAGTGAGTCAGAGACATTTAGTCAGCCCCAGCATTTT.

CDR3 residues: CASTRGELYGYTF. The CDR3 coding sequence is TGTGCCAGCACCCGGGGGGAACTCTATGGCTACACCTTC. The chain uses TRBV2 and TRBJ1-2, with D perhaps matching TRBD1 (5 bases). CDR1 and CDR2 (germline): SNHLY, FYNNEI. CDR3 length: 13 amino acids. Trimming shortened V by 7 bases and J by 4 bases, and 13 bases separated the two germline ends.

The chain recombines TRBV27 with TRBJ2-3; the match to TRBD2 covers 7 bases. The CDR3 has 16 amino acids. Looked up from germline, CDR1 is MNHEY and CDR2 is SMNVEV (reference sequence). J lost 2 bases, V lost 2 bases, and 7 bases had no gene match. DNA of the CDR3: TGTGCCAGCAGTTTAAACCCTAGCGGTTTCACAGATACGCAGTATTTT. Amino acids: CASSLNPSGFTDTQYF.

The chain recombines TRBV7-9 with TRBJ2-1; possible D gene TRBD2, 6 bases. This CDR3 region has 13 residues. CDR1 SEHNR and CDR2 FQNEAQ come from the germline V gene (reference sequence). V lost 1 base, J lost 6 bases, and 7 bases lay in between. The CDR3 is CASSLGLGNEQFF. In DNA, the CDR3 is TGTGCCAGCAGCTTAGGACTAGGCAATGAGCAGTTCTTC.

The chain links TRBV10-3 to TRBJ2-2; 8 bases are a match to TRBD1. This CDR3 spans 15 amino acids. Germline V gene data show CDR1 as ENHRY and CDR2 as SYGVKD. V dropped 2 bases and J dropped 7; count of bases not matched to a gene: 6. The CDR3: CAISERGQAGGELFF. CDR3 coding DNA: TGTGCCATCAGTGAGAGGGGACAGGCGGGCGGGGAGCTGTTTTTT.

The rearrangement uses TRBV7-8 and TRBJ2-5; 11 nucleotides agree with TRBD1. In germline, CDR1 is SGHVS, CDR2 FQNEAQ. The CDR3 runs to 16 residues. J gave up 6 bases and V 5 bases, and 11 bases lay outside the gene matches. The CDR3 loop is CASSDLRTGGLKTQYF. The CDR3 nucleotides read TGTGCCAGCAGCGACCTCAGGACAGGGGGCTTGAAGACCCAGTACTTC.

The chain recombines TRBV7-2 with TRBJ1-6, with D unresolved. In germline, CDR1 is SGHTA, CDR2 FQGNSA. The germline V and J ends were trimmed by 1 base and 6 bases, with 10 bases remaining between them. This CDR3 region has 15 residues. CDR3 nucleotides: TGTGCCAGCAGCTTAGGGCACACCCTTAATTCACCCCTCCACTTT. Encoded protein: CASSLGHTLNSPLHF.

This chain connects TRBV30 to TRBJ1-5; D possibly corresponds to TRBD1 (5 bases). V lost 1 base and J lost 7, with 11 bases in between. This CDR3 spans 13 amino acids. Germline V gives CDR1 GTSNPN, CDR2 SVGIG (reference sequence). Here the CDR3 DNA reads TGTGCCTGGAGTGGGTCCAGGGAACAGCCCCAGCATTTT. Protein: CAWSGSREQPQHF.

The chain employs TRBV6-2 or TRBV6-3 and TRBJ1-2; D gene ambiguous. V shed 6 bases and J shed 5 bases, with 7 bases lying between them. The CDR3 loop spans 11 amino acids. Germline assignment: CDR1 MNHEY and CDR2 SVGEGT. CDR3 sequence: CASSPRYGYTF. The DNA for the CDR3 is TGTGCCAGCAGCCCTAGGTATGGCTACACCTTC.

This clone was observed a handful of times. V usage is TRBV4-2 and J usage is TRBJ1-5; TRBD1 matches at 7 bases. The V gene end was trimmed by 0 bases and the J gene end by 6 bases; junction bases not matched to a gene: 8. The CDR3 is made up of 16 amino acids. Germline V lookup: CDR1 LGHNA, CDR2 YNFKEQ. CDR3 sequence reads: CASSQDSGQGVQPQHF. DNA of the CDR3: TGTGCCAGCAGCCAAGATAGCGGGCAGGGGGTTCAGCCCCAGCATTTT.

This clone was detected only once. This rearrangement joins TRBV24-1 to TRBJ2-6; D ambiguous. The CDR3 extends over 16 amino acids. Germline V gene data show CDR1 as KGHDR and CDR2 as SFDVKD. The V gene lost 1 base and the J gene lost 1 base, with 7 bases spanning the gap. CDR3 nucleotide sequence: TGTGCCACCAGTGATTTTTCCAGTTCTGGGGCCAACGTCCTGACTTTC. This translates into CATSDFSSSGANVLTF.

The table lists this clone with a count of one. V and J are TRBV30 and TRBJ1-2; unclear D gene. The CDR3 has 10 amino acids. The V end was cut by 4 bases, the J end by 7 bases, with 7 bases between. Looked up from germline, CDR1 is GTSNPN and CDR2 is SVGIG (reference sequence). For the CDR3, the DNA is TGTGCCTGGAATGGACCTGGCTACACCTTC. Translating it yields CAWNGPGYTF.

The J gene is TRBJ2-7, the V gene TRBV7-8, with D perhaps TRBD2 (6 bases). CDR1 and CDR2 (germline): SGHVS, FQNEAQ. The CDR3 runs to 15 residues. Trimming removed 6 bases at V and 4 bases at J, with 19 bases between. The DNA of the CDR3 is TGTGCCAGCAGTCCTCAGGGCGGGGCCGGGTACGAGCAGTACTTC. Its translation is CASSPQGGAGYEQYF.

The chain is built from TRBV9 and TRBJ1-4, with 8 bases lining up with TRBD1. Per germline, CDR1 SGDLS and CDR2 YYNGEE. V gave up 3 bases and J gave up 5 bases; unmatched junction bases: 3. The CDR3 sequence is 14 residues long. The CDR3 here is CASSARTGNEKLFF. The CDR3 coding sequence is TGTGCCAGCAGCGCCAGGACAGGGAATGAAAAACTGTTTTTT.

The rearrangement links TRBV6-2 or TRBV6-3 to TRBJ2-2, with 7 bases that match TRBD1. CDR3 length equals 14 residues. Losses at the gene ends were 4 bases for V and 2 bases for J; bases not matched to a gene: 1. Germline CDR1 MNHEY, CDR2 SVGEGT. The DNA of the CDR3 is TGTGCCAGCAGTTGGGACAGCAACACCGGGGAGCTGTTTTTT. It is translated as CASSWDSNTGELFF.

V gene TRBV30 combines with J gene TRBJ2-3; 9 positions match TRBD2. The trim removed 5 bases at V and 2 bases at J, leaving 11 bases unmatched. Germline V lookup: CDR1 GTSNPN, CDR2 SVGIG (reference sequence). CDR3 size: 16 residues. The CDR3 coding sequence is TGTGCCTGGGGCTTGGCGGGAGGGCCGACCACAGATACGCAGTATTTT. Its protein is CAWGLAGGPTTDTQYF.

This chain links TRBV19 with TRBJ1-3; 7 positions match TRBD1. The germline V gene encodes CDR1 LNHDA and CDR2 SQIVND (reference sequence). CDR3 size: 16 residues. The trim removed 5 bases at V and 2 bases at J, leaving 9 bases unmatched. The chain's CDR3 is CASSPVTGLAGNTIYF. Here the CDR3 DNA reads TGTGCCAGTAGTCCCGTGACAGGGCTCGCTGGAAACACCATATATTTT.

The rearrangement uses TRBV7-9 and TRBJ1-1; 7 bases map to TRBD1. CDR1 and CDR2 from the germline V gene are SEHNR and FQNEAQ (reference sequence). Losses at the gene ends were 5 bases for V and 5 bases for J; bases not matched to a gene: 11. The CDR3 is 15 residues long. The CDR3 is CASSRRQGGWTEAFF. CDR3 coding DNA: TGTGCCAGCAGCCGAAGACAGGGAGGATGGACTGAAGCTTTCTTT.